This T cell receptor beta chain emerged from a study of early T cells in non-severe SARS-CoV-2 infection. Overall study: Chains were unpaired, as sequencing was done on bulk RNA from unsorted whole blood.

The V end was cut by 1 base, the J end by 10 bases, with 5 bases between. The CDR3 length is 11 residues. Germline V gives CDR1 SGHAT, CDR2 FQDESV (reference sequence). Findings of the study overall: Clonotype matching in VDJdb favored anti-spike CD8 responses and did not capture private and CD4 specificities.

Unique molecular identifiers tagged individual cDNA molecules. TCRdb re-derived calls from the 5' RACE reads in MiXCR, one entry per CDR3 protein. Here the sample spans more than 85,000 distinct CDR3 sequences, around 12% being singletons. This clonotype was seen repeatedly, ten times or more. Its matching antigen is unknown. The chain recombines TRBV11-1 with TRBJ2-1; D ambiguous. The input for sequencing was whole blood, taken at baseline. This receptor was identified in an adult who was a healthcare worker with PCR-confirmed SARS-CoV-2 infection or an uninfected control (not recorded which). The CDR3 nucleotides are TGTGCCAGCAGCTTAGACCGGGAGCAGTTCTTC. This encodes CASSLDREQFF.